Shown below are 20 T cell receptor beta chains from a single sample sequenced in a study of blood T cell repertoires in COVID-19. Some clones are missing from TCRdb's copy, which holds only in-frame ones; the method was immunoSEQ multiplex PCR. The sample carries 130,000 to 150,000 clones, more than 80% recorded once. Input material: peripheral blood. Receptors originate from a human donor in a cohort sampled during active COVID-19.

This clone was seen once. The rearrangement joins TRBV6-6 to TRBJ2-5; D remains ambiguous. This CDR3 is 14 amino acids long. Germline lookup yields CDR1 MNHNY and CDR2 SVGAGI (reference sequence). The V gene lost 0 bases and the J gene lost 2 bases, with 7 bases spanning the gap. The DNA of the CDR3 is TGTGCCAGCAGTTACTCTGCACAGCAAGAGACCCAGTACTTC. It yields the protein CASSYSAQQETQYF.

The rearrangement joins TRBV6-5 to TRBJ2-2; 7 nucleotides agree with TRBD1. V shed 2 bases and J 5 bases; nucleotides not matched to a gene: 5. There are 15 residues in the CDR3. Germline CDR1 and CDR2: MNHEY and SVGAGI. CDR3 DNA: TGTGCCAGCAGTTACAAGAGGGGGCCTACCGGGGAGCTGTTTTTT. Protein product: CASSYKRGPTGELFF.

The rearrangement links TRBV5-6 to TRBJ2-7, with D tentatively TRBD1 (7 bases). Trimming pared 5 bases from V and 4 bases from J, leaving 16 bases between. The CDR3 has 14 residues. CDR1 is SGHDT, CDR2 YYEEEE, per germline. The CDR3 sequence: CASRPGGGGYEQYF. Here the CDR3 DNA reads TGTGCCAGCAGACCTGGAGGGGGCGGTTACGAGCAGTACTTC.

The chain links TRBV4-3 to TRBJ2-3; 8 nucleotides line up with TRBD1. V shed 3 bases and J 2 bases; nucleotides not matched to a gene: 13. Germline V gives CDR1 LGHNA, CDR2 YSLEER. The CDR3 loop spans 18 amino acids. CDR3 sequence reads: CASSHAGQGYWDTDTQYF. CDR3 in DNA: TGCGCCAGCAGCCATGCTGGACAGGGATATTGGGACACAGATACGCAGTATTTT.

This chain joins TRBV9 and TRBJ2-2; 9 nucleotides line up with TRBD2. Germline CDR1 and CDR2: SGDLS and YYNGEE. V gave up 0 bases and J gave up 4 bases; unmatched junction bases: 10. The CDR3 is 18 residues long. CDR3 amino acids: CASSVGLADTPSTGELFF. CDR3 nucleotide sequence: TGTGCCAGCAGCGTAGGACTAGCGGATACCCCGAGCACCGGGGAGCTGTTTTTT.

This sequence joins TRBV6-1 and TRBJ2-1, with D possibly TRBD1 on 5 matching bases. CDR1 is MNHNS, CDR2 SASEGT, per germline. This CDR3 has 15 amino acids. V was clipped by 3 bases and J by 7 bases, with 16 bases between them. The CDR3 bases are TGTGCCAGCAGTGAGGGGCAGGCCACTTTTAATGAGCAGTTCTTC. It yields the protein CASSEGQATFNEQFF.

This clone was counted a single time. The chain combines TRBV27 with TRBJ2-3; 9 bases line up with TRBD2. The V segment lost 4 bases and the J segment 4 bases; nucleotides outside the gene matches: 15. The germline CDR1 and CDR2 sequences are MNHEY and SMNVEV (reference sequence). The CDR3 extends over 18 amino acids. CDR3 region: CASSSGAGGPSVPDTQYF. CDR3 DNA: TGTGCCAGCAGTTCAGGAGCGGGGGGCCCCTCTGTTCCAGATACGCAGTATTTT.

The J gene is TRBJ2-3, the V gene TRBV6-1, with 8 bases lining up with TRBD2. Per the germline V gene, CDR1 is MNHNS and CDR2 is SASEGT. With V trimmed by 1 base and J by 7 bases, 4 bases remained unmatched. The CDR3 runs to 14 residues. Here the CDR3 reads CASSEGGGGNTQYF. Here the CDR3 DNA reads TGTGCCAGCAGTGAAGGTGGCGGGGGGAATACGCAGTATTTT.

This clone has only one observation. The gene calls are TRBV4-1 and TRBJ1-2; D is undetermined. Trimming removed 0 bases from V and 11 bases from J, with 19 bases in between. From germline, CDR1 is MGHRA and CDR2 YSYEKL. This CDR3 is built from 15 residues. The CDR3 loop is CASSQEGSGWRMYTF. CDR3 DNA: TGCGCCAGCAGCCAAGAAGGTTCAGGATGGCGTATGTACACCTTC.

The rearrangement uses TRBV4-2 and TRBJ1-2; a possible D gene is TRBD1 (6 bases). From germline, CDR1 is LGHNA and CDR2 YNFKEQ. V lost 0 bases to trimming and J lost 7 bases, with 15 bases between them. CDR3 size: 15 residues. CDR3 bases: TGTGCCAGCAGCCAAGATCCAGGGGCGGCGTTTGGCTACACCTTC. This sequence encodes CASSQDPGAAFGYTF.

The rearrangement links TRBV20-1 to TRBJ2-7, with 7 bases fitting TRBD1. V lost 3 bases, J lost 3 bases, and 20 bases stayed unmatched. This CDR3 region has 18 residues. Germline V gene sequence: CDR1 DFQATT, CDR2 SNEGSKA (reference sequence). The CDR3 DNA reads as TGCAGTGCTAGTAGGTCAGCGTTGAGGTGGAGACAGGGCTACGAGCAGTACTTC. Translated: CSASRSALRWRQGYEQYF.

This clone was detected only once. The CDR3 reads CASNSKYTGELFF. CDR3 nucleotide sequence: TGTGCCAGTAATTCTAAATACACCGGGGAGCTGTTTTTT. This chain connects TRBV19 to TRBJ2-2; no clear D gene. The V and J ends lost 7 bases and 3 bases respectively, with 9 bases between them. CDR1 is LNHDA and CDR2 is SQIVND in the germline V gene (reference sequence). The CDR3 runs 13 residues.

This clone was counted a single time. The CDR3 sequence: CASSDATGYSVGNEKLFF. CDR3 coding DNA: TGTGCCAGCAGCGACGCGACAGGGTACTCAGTAGGTAATGAAAAACTGTTTTTT. The chain employs TRBV9 and TRBJ1-4, with 7 bases identical to TRBD1. The CDR3 has 18 residues. The J segment lost 4 bases and the V segment lost 3 bases, leaving 15 bases of the junction unmatched. Per germline, CDR1 SGDLS and CDR2 YYNGEE. The complete variable domain, with remaining parts taken from reference TRBV9 and TRBJ1-4, reads DSGVTQTPKHLITATGQRVTLRCSPRSGDLSVYWYQQSLDQGLQFLIQYYNGEERAKGNILERFSAQQFPDLHSELNLSSLELGDSALYFCASSDATGYSVGNEKLFFGSGTQLSVL.

The chain is built from TRBV11-3 and TRBJ2-6; D remains unclear. This CDR3 spans 17 amino acids. Germline V gene lookup returns CDR1 SGHNT and CDR2 YENEEA. Trimming stripped 0 bases from V and 2 bases from J, with 11 bases between. The CDR3 protein is CASSLDTASAGANVLTF. In nucleotides, the CDR3 is TGTGCCAGCAGCTTAGACACAGCATCGGCTGGGGCCAACGTCCTGACTTTC.

DNA for the CDR3: TGTGCCAGCAGCCCTACAGACCTCACGTTAAACTATGGCTACACCTTC. It translates to CASSPTDLTLNYGYTF. This rearrangement joins TRBV9 to TRBJ1-2, with unresolved D. CDR1 and CDR2 (germline): SGDLS, YYNGEE. The V end lost 4 bases, the J end lost 2 bases, and 18 bases lay between the germline ends. This CDR3 has 16 amino acids.

This chain uses TRBV2 with TRBJ2-5, with 8 bases fitting TRBD1. V dropped 5 bases and J dropped 5; count of bases not matched to a gene: 4. This CDR3 is built from 13 residues. Germline V gene sequence: CDR1 SNHLY, CDR2 FYNNEI. The CDR3 nucleotides are TGTGCCAGCAGTCAGGGGGCGTGGGAGACCCAGTACTTC. This sequence encodes CASSQGAWETQYF.

The chain links TRBV4-1 to TRBJ1-5; D may be TRBD1 (5 bases). Looked up from germline, CDR1 is MGHRA and CDR2 is YSYEKL. This CDR3 spans 17 amino acids. The V and J ends lost 0 bases and 3 bases respectively, with 15 bases between them. The CDR3 here is CASSQDGAPGNNQPQHF. For the CDR3, the DNA is TGCGCCAGCAGCCAAGATGGGGCCCCAGGGAACAATCAGCCCCAGCATTTT.

The rearrangement uses TRBV7-9 and TRBJ1-2, with D perhaps TRBD1 (5 bases). This CDR3 region has 16 residues. The ends were cut back, 3 bases at V and 4 bases at J, with 18 bases in the middle. In germline, CDR1 is SEHNR, CDR2 FQNEAQ (reference sequence). CDR3 DNA sequence: TGTGCCAGCAGCTTTGTCGGACGGGGACTGATCTATGGCTACACCTTC. Translating gives CASSFVGRGLIYGYTF. Drawing the rest from reference TRBV7-9 and TRBJ1-2, the complete variable domain is DTGVSQNPRHKITKRGQNVTFRCDPISEHNRLYWYRQTLGQGPEFLTYFQNEAQLEKSRLLSDRFSAERPKGSFSTLEIQRTEQGDSAMYLCASSFVGRGLIYGYTFGSGTRLTVV.

The gene calls are TRBV5-6 and TRBJ1-5; 8 bases map to TRBD1. V gave up 0 bases and J gave up 0 bases; unmatched junction bases: 8. This CDR3 region has 18 residues. Germline assignment: CDR1 SGHDT and CDR2 YYEEEE. CDR3 nucleotides: TGTGCCAGCAGCTTGGGGGCAGGGGGCATGGGTAGCAATCAGCCCCAGCATTTT. Its translation: CASSLGAGGMGSNQPQHF.

The chain recombines TRBV29-1 with TRBJ2-5, with D perhaps TRBD1 (5 bases). The V gene's germline CDR1 is SQVTM and CDR2 ANQGSEA. CDR3 length: 13 amino acids. Trimming stripped 6 bases from V and 5 bases from J, with 16 bases between. The CDR3 coding sequence is TGCAGCGTCAAGGACACAATGGCGGAGACCCAGTACTTC. It encodes CSVKDTMAETQYF.